This T cell receptor beta chain was sequenced in a study of blood T cell repertoires in COVID-19. At the level of the study: Both acute and convalescent COVID-19 samples were obtained from the United States, Italy and Spain. PBMCs, B-cell-depleted T cells, or T cells provided the cDNA or gDNA that made up the material.

Per the germline V gene, CDR1 is MNHNY and CDR2 is SVGAGI (reference sequence). The CDR3 runs to 16 residues. With 5 bases clipped from V and 7 bases from J, the junction kept 17 bases outside the gene matches. Source study methods: Reference gene primer amplification gave nucleated cell count estimates. TCRdb's table, derived via immunoSEQ multiplex PCR, lists solely in-frame clones and lacks some. D and trimming come from the DNA, and the V and J calls and clone size come from that table. The data contain around 67,000 clones, about four fifths of them singletons. The sequenced material came from peripheral blood. The rearrangement uses TRBV6-6 and TRBJ2-7; 7 nucleotides match TRBD1. The clonotype comes from a man aged 45 to 65 with active COVID-19. Here the CDR3 reads CASSPSSAGGSLEQYF. The CDR3 nucleotides read TGTGCCAGCAGTCCGAGTTCGGCAGGGGGATCGTTAGAGCAGTACTTC.